This T cell receptor (beta chain) was captured in a study of T cell repertoires in cytomegalovirus infection. The CDR3 extends over 15 amino acids. Trimming removed 4 bases at V and 0 bases at J, with 13 bases between. Per the germline V gene, CDR1 is SGHNT and CDR2 is YYREEE (reference sequence). TCRdb re-called the reads through MiXCR, storing one row per CDR3 protein. The sample has about 310,000 distinct CDR3 sequences; roughly a sixth are singletons. The sample taken for sequencing was PBMCs. The rearrangement joins TRBV5-4 to TRBJ1-1, with a tentative D call TRBD1 (6 bases). This sequence was found in a human donor in good health (CMV status not recorded). Some clones in this sample may be carry-over from other donors' samples. The CDR3 bases are TGTGCCAGCAGCCCAACGGGGACAATGAACACTGAAGCTTTCTTT. Protein: CASSPTGTMNTEAFF.